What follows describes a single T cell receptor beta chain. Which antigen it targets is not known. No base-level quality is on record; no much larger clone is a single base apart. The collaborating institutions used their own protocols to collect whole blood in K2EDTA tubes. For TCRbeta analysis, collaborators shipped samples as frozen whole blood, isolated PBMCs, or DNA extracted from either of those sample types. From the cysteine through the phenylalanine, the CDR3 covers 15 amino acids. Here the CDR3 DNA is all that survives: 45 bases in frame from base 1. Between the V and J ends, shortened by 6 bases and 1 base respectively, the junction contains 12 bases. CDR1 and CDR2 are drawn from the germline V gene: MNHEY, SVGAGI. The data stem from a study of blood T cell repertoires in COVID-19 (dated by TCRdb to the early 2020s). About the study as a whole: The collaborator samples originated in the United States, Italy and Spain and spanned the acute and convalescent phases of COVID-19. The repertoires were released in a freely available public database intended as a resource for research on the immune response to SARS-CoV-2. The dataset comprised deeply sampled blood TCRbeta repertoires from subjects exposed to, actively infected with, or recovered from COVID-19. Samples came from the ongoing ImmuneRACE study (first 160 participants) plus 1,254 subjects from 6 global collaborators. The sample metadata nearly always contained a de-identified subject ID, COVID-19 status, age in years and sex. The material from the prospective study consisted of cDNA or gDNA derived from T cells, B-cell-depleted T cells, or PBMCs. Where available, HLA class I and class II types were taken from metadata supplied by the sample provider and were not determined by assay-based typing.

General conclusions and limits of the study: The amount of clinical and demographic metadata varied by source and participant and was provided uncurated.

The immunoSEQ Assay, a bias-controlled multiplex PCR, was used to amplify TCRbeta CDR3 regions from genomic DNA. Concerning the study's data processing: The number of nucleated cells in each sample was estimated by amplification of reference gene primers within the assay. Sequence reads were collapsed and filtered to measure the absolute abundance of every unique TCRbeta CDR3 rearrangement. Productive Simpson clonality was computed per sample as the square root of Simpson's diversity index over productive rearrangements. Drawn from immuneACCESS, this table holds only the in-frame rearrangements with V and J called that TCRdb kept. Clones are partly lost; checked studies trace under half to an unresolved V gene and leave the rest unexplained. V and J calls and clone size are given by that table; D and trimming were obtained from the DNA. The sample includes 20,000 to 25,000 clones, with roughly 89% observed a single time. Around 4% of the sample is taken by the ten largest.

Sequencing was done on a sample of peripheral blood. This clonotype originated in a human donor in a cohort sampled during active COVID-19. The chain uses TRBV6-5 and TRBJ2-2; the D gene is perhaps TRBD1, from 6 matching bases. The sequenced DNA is TGTGCCAGCAGCCCCCCGGGACAGAACACCGGGGAGCTGTTTTTT. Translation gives CASSPPGQNTGELFF.